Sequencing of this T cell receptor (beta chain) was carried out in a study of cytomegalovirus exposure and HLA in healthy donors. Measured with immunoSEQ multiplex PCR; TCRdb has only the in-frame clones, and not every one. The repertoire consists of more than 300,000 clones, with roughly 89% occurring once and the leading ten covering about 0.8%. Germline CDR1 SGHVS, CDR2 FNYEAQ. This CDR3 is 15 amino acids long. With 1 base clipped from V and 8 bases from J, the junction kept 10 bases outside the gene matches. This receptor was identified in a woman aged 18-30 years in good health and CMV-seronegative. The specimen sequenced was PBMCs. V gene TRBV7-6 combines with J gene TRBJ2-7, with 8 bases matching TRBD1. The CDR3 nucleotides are TGTGCCAGCAGCTTAGGGACAGGGAGTAAGACCCAGCAGTACTTC. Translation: CASSLGTGSKTQQYF.